This is a list of T cell receptor beta chains from one sample in a study of memory CD4+ T cells and cytomegalovirus serostatus. Here immunoSEQ multiplex PCR was the method, and the copy in TCRdb shows in-frame clones only, minus some. The repertoire includes 80,000 or so clones, 78% of them detected once, and around 2.6% sits in the top ten. Sequenced sample: memory CD4+ T cells from blood. Receptors originate from an adult in good health and CMV-seropositive. CDR3s include the opening cysteine and the closing phenylalanine or tryptophan. The D gene is left open where the match is weak. A clone size is listed for some rows: how often the clone was seen (once, few, many), or a class if it is expanded.

>TRBJ1-4|-|-|TRBV11-3
TGTGCCAGCAGCTTAGATGGTACAGGGACTGAAAAACTGTTTTTT
CASSLDGTGTEKLFF
>TRBJ1-2|-|-|TRBV18
TGTGCCAGCTCACCAGGGGCCCCAAGCAGCGAAGCGGGGGGCTACACCTTC
CASSPGAPSSEAGGYTF
>TRBJ2-1|few|TRBD2|TRBV7-2
TGTGCCAGCAGCCCAACCGGGTGGCGGGGGTTAAACAATGAGCAGTTCTTC
CASSPTGWRGLNNEQFF
>TRBJ1-4|-|TRBD1|TRBV2
TGTGCCAGCAGTGAAGTTGACAGGGGGGGTGAAAAACTGTTTTTT
CASSEVDRGGEKLFF
>TRBJ2-6|-|-|TRBV5-1
TGCGCCAGCAGCTTCCAGTCACCTGGGGCCAACGTCCTGACTTTC
CASSFQSPGANVLTF
>TRBJ1-1|-|TRBD1|TRBV7-2
TGTGCCAGCAGGATCGGACAGGGCAATGAAGCTTTCTTT
CASRIGQGNEAFF
>TRBJ1-1|-|-|TRBV18
TGTGCCAGCTCACCACGGAACACTGAAGCTTTCTTT
CASSPRNTEAFF
>TRBJ2-1|-|TRBD2|TRBV7-9
TGTGCCAGCAGCTTAGGCTCACGACGGACTAGCGGGGGGGGCAATGAGCAGTTCTTC
CASSLGSRRTSGGGNEQFF
>TRBJ2-5|-|-|TRBV2
TGTGCCAGCAGTGTGCAGCTCATGACCCAGTACTTC
CASSVQLMTQYF
>TRBJ2-2|-|-|TRBV5-4
TGTGCCAGCAGCTTGTCGGGGTTTCATACCGGGGAGCTGTTTTTT
CASSLSGFHTGELFF
>TRBJ1-5|medium-sized|-|TRBV30
TGTGCCTGGAGTGTACAGGCAAACCCCAATCAGCCCCAGCATTTT
CAWSVQANPNQPQHF
>TRBJ1-1|-|-|TRBV18
TGTGCCAGCTCACTAGAGACGGCGAACACTGAAGCTTTCTTT
CASSLETANTEAFF
>TRBJ2-1|once|TRBD1|TRBV18
TGTGCCAGCTCAACAGGGGGCAGGTATGAGCAGTTCTTC
CASSTGGRYEQFF
>TRBJ2-5|-|-|TRBV5-1
TGCGCCAGCAGCTTCCGAGCAGGGGTCTCGGAGACCCAGTACTTC
CASSFRAGVSETQYF
>TRBJ2-7|-|TRBD2|TRBV27
TGTGCCAGCAGTCTCATAGCGGGAGTCTACGAGCAGTACTTC
CASSLIAGVYEQYF
>TRBJ2-3|-|-|TRBV5-1
TGCGCCAGCAGCTTAAGACAGGTTAGCACAGATACGCAGTATTTT
CASSLRQVSTDTQYF
>TRBJ2-1|-|-|TRBV4-3
TGCGCCAGCAGCCTGCTGGCAGGGGTTGAGCGTGAGCAGTTCTTC
CASSLLAGVEREQFF
>TRBJ2-7|few|TRBD1|TRBV12-5
TGTGCTAGTGGCGCGACAGGGGGCTTCTACGAGCAGTACTTC
CASGATGGFYEQYF
>TRBJ1-6|once|-|TRBV27
TGTGCCAGCAGTGTCCGGGGTCACAATTCACCCCTCCACTTT
CASSVRGHNSPLHF
>TRBJ2-5|-|-|TRBV11-2
TGTGCCAGCAGCTTAGCCCCGTCTGGGACCCAGTACTTC
CASSLAPSGTQYF
>TRBJ1-5|few|-|TRBV2
TGTGCCAGCAGTTTGGACAGTAATCAGCCCCAGCATTTT
CASSLDSNQPQHF
>TRBJ2-7|-|-|TRBV28
TGTGCCAGCAGTCCAACCGGGGCCAGAGACTACGAGCAGTACTTC
CASSPTGARDYEQYF
>TRBJ1-2|-|-|TRBV9
TGTGCCAGCAGCGGGCCTCGGTGGGCCACCCTTTATAACTATGGCTACACCTTC
CASSGPRWATLYNYGYTF
>TRBJ2-5|-|-|TRBV19
TGTGCCAGTAGACCCTGGGCGGATCAGGAGACCCAGTACTTC
CASRPWADQETQYF
>TRBJ1-5|-|-|TRBV10-3
TGTGCCATCAGTGAGTCGACTAGCAATCAGCCCCAGCATTTT
CAISESTSNQPQHF
>TRBJ1-3|-|-|TRBV18
TGTGCCAGCTCACCACAGGGTCCCGGAAACACCATATATTTT
CASSPQGPGNTIYF
>TRBJ1-1|-|-|TRBV19
TGTGCCAGTAGTATGGCCAGGGCCACTGAAGCTTTCTTT
CASSMARATEAFF
>TRBJ2-2|-|-|TRBV7-8
TGTGCCAGCAGCTTGAGGGGAAGGGCCGGGGAGCTGTTTTTT
CASSLRGRAGELFF
>TRBJ2-4|medium-sized|-|TRBV18
TGTGCCAGCTCACCTACGGTCGGAGACATTCAGTACTTC
CASSPTVGDIQYF
>TRBJ2-7|few|-|TRBV7-9
TGTGCCAGCAGCCCTCGGACAGAGAGCTACGAGCAGTACTTC
CASSPRTESYEQYF
>TRBJ1-2|-|-|TRBV14
TGTGCCAGCAGCCAAGGATCCGGACATGGCTACACCTTC
CASSQGSGHGYTF
>TRBJ2-7|-|-|TRBV30
TGTGCCTGGAGTGTAAATTTCGGACCGAGCGTCTACGAGCAGTACTTC
CAWSVNFGPSVYEQYF
>TRBJ2-2|-|-|TRBV7-2
TGTGCCAGCAGCTTAGCGGTCCGGGACACCGGGGAGCTGTTTTTT
CASSLAVRDTGELFF
>TRBJ2-5|-|-|TRBV6-1
TGTGCCAGCACCAGGACAGTGCAAGAGGCCCAGTACTTC
CASTRTVQEAQYF
>TRBJ1-2|-|-|TRBV6-1
TGTGCCAGCAGTGATCGGGGGCCGAACTATGGCTACACCTTC
CASSDRGPNYGYTF
>TRBJ1-3|-|-|TRBV18
TGTGCCAGCTCACGAGCAGGGCGTATTGGAAACACCATATATTTT
CASSRAGRIGNTIYF
>TRBJ2-1|-|-|TRBV12-5
TGTGCTAGTGGTTCCAACCGGGCGGCTACCTACAATGAGCAGTTCTTC
CASGSNRAATYNEQFF
>TRBJ2-6|-|-|TRBV2
TGTGCCAGCAGTGGTTACACCTCTGGGGCCAACGTCCTGACTTTC
CASSGYTSGANVLTF
>TRBJ1-1|-|-|TRBV28
TGTGCCGGGGCGACCGGGACGTTGATGAACACTGAAGCTTTCTTT
CAGATGTLMNTEAFF
>TRBJ2-1|-|-|TRBV11-2
TGTGCCAGCAGCTTAGGAGGAGGTTTGGCGGGGGCCGTGTTCTTC
CASSLGGGLAGAVFF
>TRBJ1-1|-|TRBD1|TRBV27
TGTGCCAGCAGTTCCAACAACAGGGGGCCCGACGGCACTGAAGCTTTCTTT
CASSSNNRGPDGTEAFF
>TRBJ2-5|-|-|TRBV5-1
TGCGCCAGCAGTGCTATCTCACAAGAGACCCAGTACTTC
CASSAISQETQYF
>TRBJ2-1|-|-|TRBV18
TGTGCCAGCTCGCCCCTCCTGGGGGCCGCCTACAATGAGCAGTTCTTC
CASSPLLGAAYNEQFF
>TRBJ1-5|-|TRBD1|TRBV28
TGTGCCAGCAGCCCACAGGGGAGCGAGAAGCCCCAGCATTTT
CASSPQGSEKPQHF
>TRBJ1-2|-|-|TRBV28
TGTGCCAGCAGTCAGGGGACAGGCTACACCTTC
CASSQGTGYTF
>TRBJ2-2|-|-|TRBV11-2
TGTGCCAGCAGCCCCCCGAGCACCGGGGAGCTGTTTTTT
CASSPPSTGELFF
>TRBJ2-7|-|-|TRBV18
TGTGCCAGCTCACCCCCAGCAACCTACGAGCAGTACTTC
CASSPPATYEQYF
>TRBJ2-1|-|-|TRBV5-4
TGTGCCAGCAGCTCGATCCGGACGGGAGTACTCAATGAGCAGTTCTTC
CASSSIRTGVLNEQFF
>TRBJ2-2|few|-|TRBV7-2
TGTGCCAGCAGCCCCGGGGTGAACACCGGGGAGCTGTTTTTT
CASSPGVNTGELFF
>TRBJ1-6|-|TRBD1|TRBV6-1
TGTGCCAGCAACTTAGACAGGGATAATTCACCCCTCCACTTT
CASNLDRDNSPLHF
>TRBJ2-1|few|TRBD2|TRBV19
TGTGCCAGTAGCCCGCTAGCGGCCCCCTACAATGAGCAGTTCTTC
CASSPLAAPYNEQFF
>TRBJ2-7|-|TRBD2|TRBV28
TGTGCCAGCAGCGAATTCCGGGGGGGCACTTACGAGCAGTACTTC
CASSEFRGGTYEQYF
>TRBJ1-1|few|-|TRBV20-1
TGCAGTGCTAGACCTGACGGAGGAGCTTTCTTT
CSARPDGGAFF
>TRBJ2-6|once|TRBD1|TRBV5-1
TGCGCCAGCAGCTGGGTCGGGACAGGGAACTCTGGGGCCAACGTCCTGACTTTC
CASSWVGTGNSGANVLTF
>TRBJ2-5|-|-|TRBV7-2
TGTGCCAGCAGCTTGGGACCGCAAGAGACCCAGTACTTC
CASSLGPQETQYF